A single sample gave rise to the 25 T cell receptor beta chains below, sequenced in a study of blood T cell repertoires in COVID-19. The repertoire was sequenced with immunoSEQ multiplex PCR; TCRdb's copy has only in-frame clones and lacks some. The sample carries about 250,000 clones, more than 70% recorded once. The sequenced material came from peripheral blood. These receptors were taken from a man aged 35-49 years with active or convalescent COVID-19.

V and J are TRBV7-2 and TRBJ2-7; TRBD2 agrees at 7 bases. The CDR3 loop spans 14 amino acids. Trimming cost V 1 base and J 11 bases; bases outside gene matches: 11. The V gene's germline CDR1 is SGHTA and CDR2 FQGNSA. This CDR3 reads CASSLVDGQGGKYF. The CDR3 DNA reads as TGTGCCAGCAGCTTAGTTGACGGGCAGGGAGGGAAGTACTTC.

The CDR3 loop reads CASSLSGTSGGAGELFF. Here the CDR3 DNA reads TGTGCCAGCAGCCTCTCCGGGACTAGCGGGGGGGCCGGGGAGCTGTTTTTT. The J gene is TRBJ2-2, the V gene TRBV7-2; 16 bases are a match to TRBD2. CDR3 size: 17 residues. Looked up from germline, CDR1 is SGHTA and CDR2 is FQGNSA. V lost 5 bases and J lost 6; bases outside the gene matches: 6.

This clone came up a few times. The CDR3 DNA reads as TGTGCCAGTATTCGAAGGGGTGTCACTGAAGCTTTCTTT. Amino acid sequence: CASIRRGVTEAFF. The chain couples TRBV19 to TRBJ1-1; a possible D gene is TRBD1 (5 bases). Germline V gives CDR1 LNHDA, CDR2 SQIVND (reference sequence). This CDR3 region has 13 residues. The V gene lost 7 bases and the J gene lost 4 bases, with 13 bases spanning the gap. Full variable domain (remainder filled in from reference TRBV19 and TRBJ1-1): DGGITQSPKYLFRKEGQNVTLSCEQNLNHDAMYWYRQDPGQGLRLIYYSQIVNDFQKGDIAEGYSVSREKKESFPLTVTSAQKNPTAFYLCASIRRGVTEAFFGQGTRLTVV.

In this sample, this clone turned up a few times. The chain has TRBV6-5 and TRBJ1-6, with 9 bases fitting TRBD1. The V gene end was trimmed by 6 bases and the J gene end by 9 bases; junction bases not matched to a gene: 9. Germline CDR1 MNHEY, CDR2 SVGAGI. The length of the CDR3 is 15 residues. The chain's CDR3 is CASRAGTGFVSPLHF. CDR3 sequence (DNA): TGTGCCAGCAGAGCCGGGACAGGGTTTGTTTCACCCCTCCACTTT.

The V call is TRBV7-2, the J call TRBJ1-3, with 9 nucleotides matching TRBD1. The CDR3 consists of 16 residues. V lost 5 bases and J lost 2; bases outside the gene matches: 7. CDR1 is SGHTA, CDR2 FQGNSA, per germline. Here the CDR3 reads CASSDLGQGTGNTIYF. The CDR3 nucleotides read TGTGCCAGCAGCGACCTGGGACAGGGAACTGGAAACACCATATATTTT.

V is TRBV20-1 and J is TRBJ2-3, with 9 bases fitting TRBD1. This CDR3 has 14 amino acids. The trim removed 3 bases at V and 10 bases at J, leaving 11 bases unmatched. CDR1 is DFQATT and CDR2 is SNEGSKA in the germline V gene (reference sequence). Here the CDR3 DNA reads TGCAGTGCTAGTTGGACAGGACAGGGGCGTTCGCAGTATTTT. Encoded protein: CSASWTGQGRSQYF.

This clone was picked up a small number of times. This sequence joins TRBV19 and TRBJ1-6, with 7 positions matching TRBD1. The junction had 7 bases not matched to a gene; V was cut back by 6 bases and J by 8 bases. The CDR3 loop spans 14 amino acids. CDR1 is LNHDA and CDR2 is SQIVND in the germline V gene (reference sequence). CDR3 bases: TGTGCCAGTAGCCGAGGGACAGCTGATTCACCCCTCCACTTT. Protein sequence: CASSRGTADSPLHF.

J is TRBJ2-5 and V is TRBV16; D not resolved. Trimming took 4 bases from V and 0 from J, leaving 3 bases between them. Germline V gene data show CDR1 as KGHSY and CDR2 as FQNENV. This CDR3 has 12 amino acids. CDR3 residues: CASSRDQETQYF. DNA of the CDR3: TGTGCCAGCAGCCGCGACCAAGAGACCCAGTACTTC.

The chain is built from TRBV4-1 and TRBJ2-7; 8 bases line up with TRBD2. Trimming removed 3 bases from V and 3 bases from J; junction bases left unmatched: 7. CDR1 and CDR2 from the germline V gene are MGHRA and YSYEKL. The CDR3 spans 15 residues. In DNA, the CDR3 is TGCGCCAGCAGCCATTTACGGGGGGGTAACTACGAGCAGTACTTC. Protein sequence: CASSHLRGGNYEQYF.

This clone was observed a single time. The J gene is TRBJ1-2, the V gene TRBV5-1; D remains unclear. V shed 0 bases and J shed 2 bases, with 14 bases lying between them. The CDR3 length is 16 residues. Germline V lookup: CDR1 SGHRS, CDR2 YFSETQ. CDR3 sequence (DNA): TGCGCCAGCAGCTTGGGCGCCGGGGATCGGAACTATGGCTACACCTTC. This codes for CASSLGAGDRNYGYTF. The full variable domain, rest sourced from reference TRBV5-1 and TRBJ1-2, is KAGVTQTPRYLIKTRGQQVTLSCSPISGHRSVSWYQQTPGQGLQFLFEYFSETQRNKGNFPGRFSGRQFSNSRSEMNVSTLELGDSALYLCASSLGAGDRNYGYTFGSGTRLTVV.

The chain recombines TRBV4-3 with TRBJ2-2; possible D gene TRBD2, 7 bases. Germline assignment: CDR1 LGHNA and CDR2 YSLEER. The CDR3 covers 16 residues. Trimming removed 1 base at V and 4 bases at J, with 13 bases between. CDR3 protein: CASSQVDGGRTGELFF. DNA for the CDR3: TGCGCCAGCAGCCAAGTCGACGGGGGGCGCACCGGGGAGCTGTTTTTT.

The rearrangement uses TRBV2 and TRBJ1-1; the D is unclear. Germline loops: CDR1 SNHLY, CDR2 FYNNEI. The length of the CDR3 is 11 residues. Trimming left V 6 bases short and J 7 bases short, with 9 bases between. The CDR3 region has the DNA TGTGCCAGCAGGGTCAGTTATGAAGCTTTCTTT. It yields the protein CASRVSYEAFF.

This chain connects TRBV6-5 to TRBJ1-2, with TRBD1 as a possible D gene (6 bases). The CDR3 runs to 15 residues. Trimming removed 6 bases at V and 4 bases at J, with 18 bases between. Germline V gene lookup returns CDR1 MNHEY and CDR2 SVGAGI. Here the CDR3 reads CASSRNQGSGYGYTF. CDR3 in DNA: TGTGCCAGCAGCCGAAACCAGGGGTCCGGCTATGGCTACACCTTC.

The J gene is TRBJ2-7, the V gene TRBV5-5, with D perhaps TRBD1 (5 bases). Trimming removed 2 bases at V and 0 bases at J, with 9 bases between. There are 14 residues in the CDR3. Per germline, CDR1 SGHKS and CDR2 YYEKEE (reference sequence). CDR3 bases: TGTGCCAGCAGCTTATCAGGGATCTCCTACGAGCAGTACTTC. Encoded protein: CASSLSGISYEQYF.

This chain links TRBV27 with TRBJ1-5; D is perhaps TRBD1 (6 bases). The CDR3 consists of 14 residues. CDR1 and CDR2 (germline): MNHEY, SMNVEV (reference sequence). V lost 3 bases and J lost 1, with 7 bases in between. CDR3 sequence: CASSFQGSNQPQHF. In nucleotides, the CDR3 is TGTGCCAGCAGTTTTCAGGGGAGCAATCAGCCCCAGCATTTT.

The J gene is TRBJ2-7, the V gene TRBV3-1 (or the pseudogene TRBV3-2); D gene uncertain. There are 13 residues in the CDR3. V lost 4 bases, J lost 0 bases, and 7 bases lay in between. Germline V gene data show CDR1 as LGHDT and CDR2 as YNNKEL (reference sequence). CDR3 nucleotide sequence: TGTGCCAGCAGCCCTCGAGACTCCTACGAGCAGTACTTC. It codes for CASSPRDSYEQYF.

The gene calls are TRBV19 and TRBJ1-1; 8 bases map to TRBD1. This CDR3 region has 13 residues. After removal of 5 bases from V and 4 bases from J, the junction contained 3 bases not matched to a gene. The germline V gene encodes CDR1 LNHDA and CDR2 SQIVND (reference sequence). The CDR3 sequence: CASSRRGLTEAFF. The CDR3 DNA follows: TGTGCCAGTAGTCGCAGGGGGCTCACTGAAGCTTTCTTT. Full variable domain (outside the CDR3, taken from reference TRBV19 and TRBJ1-1): DGGITQSPKYLFRKEGQNVTLSCEQNLNHDAMYWYRQDPGQGLRLIYYSQIVNDFQKGDIAEGYSVSREKKESFPLTVTSAQKNPTAFYLCASSRRGLTEAFFGQGTRLTVV.

This chain uses TRBV9 with TRBJ1-3, with unresolved D. V dropped 0 bases and J dropped 0 bases, with 7 bases sitting between them. The CDR3 sequence is 15 residues long. CDR1 and CDR2 (germline): SGDLS, YYNGEE. CDR3 protein: CASSVGRISGNTIYF. The CDR3 nucleotides are TGTGCCAGCAGCGTAGGGAGGATCTCTGGAAACACCATATATTTT.

The chain is built from TRBV19 and TRBJ2-2; 12 nucleotides line up with TRBD2. V lost 5 bases and J lost 4; bases outside the gene matches: 5. The CDR3 extends over 16 amino acids. Germline V CDR1 and CDR2: LNHDA, SQIVND (reference sequence). As DNA, the CDR3 is TGTGCCAGTAGTTCACCGACTAGCGGGGGCACCGGGGAGCTGTTTTTT. Translation gives CASSSPTSGGTGELFF.

This chain joins TRBV3-1 (or the pseudogene TRBV3-2) and TRBJ1-6; possible D gene TRBD1, 6 bases. This CDR3 comprises 14 residues. V was shortened by 5 bases and J by 7 bases, with 12 bases between the two germline ends. Germline V gene data show CDR1 as LGHDT and CDR2 as YNNKEL (reference sequence). The CDR3 DNA sequence: TGTGCCAGCAGCTACGATCAGGGGAATTCACCCCTCCACTTT. It yields the protein CASSYDQGNSPLHF.

The chain carries TRBV3-1 (or the pseudogene TRBV3-2) and TRBJ1-2; 9 nucleotides agree with TRBD1. The CDR3 is 13 amino acids. From germline, CDR1 is LGHDT and CDR2 YNNKEL (reference sequence). Trimming at V came to 4 bases and at J to 11 bases, leaving 8 bases not matched to a gene. The CDR3 nucleotides read TGTGCCAGCAGCCCGGGACAGGGTATGGGATACACCTTC. Residues: CASSPGQGMGYTF.

The chain links TRBV9 to TRBJ2-3, with D unresolved. The CDR3 consists of 14 residues. Germline CDR1 SGDLS, CDR2 YYNGEE. V lost 3 bases and J 0 bases, leaving 8 bases between the germline ends. This CDR3 reads CASSALASTDTQYF. CDR3 DNA sequence: TGTGCCAGCAGCGCTTTAGCCAGCACAGATACGCAGTATTTT.

The V call is TRBV19, the J call TRBJ2-2; 8 positions agree with TRBD1. The CDR3 sequence is 14 residues long. The V gene's germline CDR1 is LNHDA and CDR2 SQIVND (reference sequence). Trimming cost V 7 bases and J 8 bases; bases outside gene matches: 9. Written as DNA, the CDR3 is TGTGCCAGTACCCAGCAGGGGGCAAGGGGGGAGCTGTTTTTT. Its translation: CASTQQGARGELFF.

The genes are TRBV30 and TRBJ1-2, with 8 bases identical to TRBD1. The V segment lost 5 bases and the J segment 6 bases; nucleotides outside the gene matches: 5. CDR3 length: 12 amino acids. The V gene's germline CDR1 is GTSNPN and CDR2 SVGIG (reference sequence). CDR3 loop: CAWGQGWNGYTF. CDR3 coding DNA: TGTGCCTGGGGACAGGGCTGGAATGGCTACACCTTC.

V usage is TRBV12-3 or TRBV12-4 and J usage is TRBJ1-5, with D possibly matching TRBD1 (5 bases). V was clipped by 5 bases and J by 6 bases, with 11 bases between them. The length of the CDR3 is 13 residues. CDR3 DNA sequence: TGTGCCAGCAGTCCGGGGAGGGGTCAGCCCCAGCATTTT. It encodes CASSPGRGQPQHF.